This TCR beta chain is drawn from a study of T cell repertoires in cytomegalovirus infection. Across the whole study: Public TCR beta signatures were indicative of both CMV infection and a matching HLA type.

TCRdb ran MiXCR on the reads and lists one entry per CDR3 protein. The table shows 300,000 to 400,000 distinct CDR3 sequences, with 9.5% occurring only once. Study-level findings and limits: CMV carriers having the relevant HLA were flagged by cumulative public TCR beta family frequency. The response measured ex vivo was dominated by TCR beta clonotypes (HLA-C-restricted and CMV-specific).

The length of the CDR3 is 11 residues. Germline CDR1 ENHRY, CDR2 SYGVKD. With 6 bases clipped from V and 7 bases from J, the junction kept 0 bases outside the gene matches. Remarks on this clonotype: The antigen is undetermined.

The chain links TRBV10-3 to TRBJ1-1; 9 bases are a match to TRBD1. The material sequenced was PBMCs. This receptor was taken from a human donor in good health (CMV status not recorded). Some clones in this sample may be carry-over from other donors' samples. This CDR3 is CAIRGQGEAFF. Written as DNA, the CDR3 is TGTGCCATCAGGGGACAGGGTGAAGCTTTCTTT.